The 26 T cell receptor beta chains below all came from one sample that was sequenced in a study of CD8+CD57+ T cells in acquired aplastic anemia. Those patients picked for sequencing had displayed CD8+CD57+ cell expansion on flow cytometry. Profiling that covered TCR beta VDJ and CDR3 relied on genomic DNA as its template. In TCRdb, the reads were re-called with MiXCR into one record per CDR3 protein. This table holds under 350,000 distinct CDR3 sequences, under 60% found once. Sequenced sample: sorted CD4+, CD8+, or CD8+CD57+ T cells (not recorded which) from PBMCs. Receptors were obtained from a human donor with aplastic anemia.

This clonotype was recorded a few times. The rearrangement joins TRBV2 to TRBJ2-7, with TRBD2 as a possible D gene (7 bases). The CDR3 has 14 amino acids. Germline loops: CDR1 SNHLY, CDR2 FYNNEI. Trimming stripped 5 bases from V and 2 bases from J, with 13 bases between. The CDR3 DNA reads as TGTGCCAGCAGTAGGGAGGGGGAGCCCTACGAGCAGTACTTC. Its translation: CASSREGEPYEQYF. Together with reference TRBV2 and TRBJ2-7, the CDR3 gives the full variable domain: EPEVTQTPSHQVTQMGQEVILRCVPISNHLYFYWYRQILGQKVEFLVSFYNNEISEKSEIFDDQFSVERPDGSNFTLKIRSTKLEDSAMYFCASSREGEPYEQYFGPGTRLTVT.

This chain links TRBV7-9 with TRBJ1-4; 7 bases align to TRBD1. This CDR3 region has 15 residues. Unmatched junction bases numbered 11, after V lost 5 bases and J lost 8 bases. Per germline, CDR1 SEHNR and CDR2 FQNEAQ (reference sequence). The CDR3 DNA reads TGTGCCAGCAGCCCATCCGGGACAGTTTCCGAAAAACTGTTTTTT. Protein: CASSPSGTVSEKLFF.

The gene calls are TRBV19 and TRBJ1-1, with 7 positions matching TRBD1. Per the germline V gene, CDR1 is LNHDA and CDR2 is SQIVND (reference sequence). The V segment lost 7 bases and the J segment 4 bases; nucleotides outside the gene matches: 9. This CDR3 contains 14 residues. In DNA form, the CDR3 reads TGTGCCAGTATTAGGGAACAGGGGTCCACTGAAGCTTTCTTT. Translated: CASIREQGSTEAFF.

The chain joins TRBV20-1 to TRBJ1-6; 7 bases agree with TRBD1. This CDR3 contains 15 residues. V lost 2 bases, J lost 6 bases, and 7 bases stayed unmatched. Germline lookup yields CDR1 DFQATT and CDR2 SNEGSKA (reference sequence). The CDR3 region is CSARSPGQPNSPLHF. CDR3 bases: TGCAGTGCTAGATCCCCGGGACAGCCTAATTCACCCCTCCACTTT.

This sequence joins TRBV29-1 and TRBJ2-7, with 13 bases lining up with TRBD2. This CDR3 contains 16 residues. Unmatched junction bases numbered 10, after V lost 8 bases and J lost 0 bases. Looked up from germline, CDR1 is SQVTM and CDR2 is ANQGSEA. The CDR3 loop is CSNPGTSGASSYEQYF. The CDR3 region has the DNA TGCAGCAATCCCGGGACTAGCGGGGCAAGCTCCTACGAGCAGTACTTC.

At least ten counts were recorded for this clonotype. This chain connects TRBV6-6 to TRBJ1-1; D call uncertain. V lost 5 bases and J 4 bases, leaving 20 bases between the germline ends. Germline loops: CDR1 MNHNY, CDR2 SVGAGI (reference sequence). This CDR3 is 16 amino acids long. The CDR3 sequence: CASSRSDVGLGTEAFF. CDR3 DNA: TGTGCCAGCAGTCGGTCTGACGTAGGACTGGGCACTGAAGCTTTCTTT.

V and J are TRBV20-1 and TRBJ2-3; unclear D gene. This CDR3 has 12 amino acids. V lost 0 bases, J lost 6 bases, and 7 bases lay in between. Germline CDR1 and CDR2: DFQATT and SNEGSKA (reference sequence). The CDR3 DNA follows: TGCAGTGCTAGAGAGCGGATGGATACGCAGTATTTT. Encoded protein: CSARERMDTQYF.

The chain joins TRBV9 to TRBJ1-6; no clear D. CDR1 and CDR2 from the germline V gene are SGDLS and YYNGEE. Trimming cost V 4 bases and J 7 bases, with 15 bases left between them. The CDR3 extends over 15 amino acids. This CDR3 reads CASSSRGGSNSPLHF. In DNA form, the CDR3 reads TGTGCCAGCAGCTCCCGGGGAGGGAGCAATTCACCCCTCCACTTT.

This clonotype was seen more than once but under ten times. This chain joins TRBV7-6 and TRBJ2-1; 7 bases are shared with TRBD2. Per germline, CDR1 SGHVS and CDR2 FNYEAQ. After removal of 0 bases from V and 7 bases from J, the junction contained 3 bases not matched to a gene. The CDR3 runs to 14 residues. CDR3 residues: CASSLAPGGNEQFF. The DNA for the CDR3 is TGTGCCAGCAGCTTAGCGCCCGGGGGGAATGAGCAGTTCTTC.

The chain links TRBV27 to TRBJ1-1, with 7 bases matching TRBD1. The length of the CDR3 is 16 residues. V trimming: 1 base; J trimming: 1 base; junction bases outside the gene matches: 6. The germline V gene has CDR1 MNHEY and CDR2 SMNVEV (reference sequence). CDR3 residues: CASSLFPTGTNTEAFF. CDR3 bases: TGTGCCAGCAGTTTATTCCCGACAGGGACGAACACTGAAGCTTTCTTT.

The chain uses TRBV9 and TRBJ1-2; a weak D match, TRBD1 (5 bases). The V gene's germline CDR1 is SGDLS and CDR2 YYNGEE. The CDR3 contains 15 residues. V lost 0 bases and J lost 3, with 12 bases in between. The CDR3 sequence: CASSVAGGVDYGYTF. CDR3 in DNA: TGTGCCAGCAGCGTAGCGGGGGGAGTGGACTATGGCTACACCTTC. The whole variable domain, remainder taken from reference TRBV9 and TRBJ1-2, is DSGVTQTPKHLITATGQRVTLRCSPRSGDLSVYWYQQSLDQGLQFLIQYYNGEERAKGNILERFSAQQFPDLHSELNLSSLELGDSALYFCASSVAGGVDYGYTFGSGTRLTVV.

This chain joins TRBV9 and TRBJ1-2, with D perhaps TRBD1 (6 bases). CDR3 size: 14 residues. The germline gives CDR1 SGDLS, CDR2 YYNGEE. Trimming took off 0 bases at V and 8 bases at J, with 14 bases between the two ends. CDR3 sequence: CASSVATGTGGYTF. CDR3 bases: TGTGCCAGCAGCGTAGCTACAGGGACGGGAGGCTACACCTTC.

This clonotype was counted at least ten times. The chain joins TRBV12-3 or TRBV12-4 to TRBJ1-1; TRBD1 is a possible D gene (5 bases). CDR3 length: 15 amino acids. V lost 3 bases to trimming and J lost 0 bases, with 11 bases between them. CDR3 region: CASSFSQGMNTEAFF. CDR3 sequence (DNA): TGTGCCAGCAGTTTTAGCCAGGGAATGAACACTGAAGCTTTCTTT.

The chain combines TRBV2 with TRBJ1-3; D is undetermined. The CDR3 contains 14 residues. Germline CDR1 reads SNHLY; CDR2 reads FYNNEI. Trimming took off 3 bases at V and 0 bases at J, with 6 bases between the two ends. The CDR3 DNA reads TGTGCCAGCAGTGATGGGGACTCTGGAAACACCATATATTTT. It encodes CASSDGDSGNTIYF.

This clonotype was observed at least ten times. The rearrangement joins TRBV2 to TRBJ2-7, with 8 bases fitting TRBD1. The V gene's germline CDR1 is SNHLY and CDR2 FYNNEI. This CDR3 comprises 13 residues. The trim removed 6 bases at V and 6 bases at J, leaving 7 bases unmatched. This chain's CDR3 is CASSRETGAEQYF. Written as DNA, the CDR3 is TGTGCCAGCAGCCGAGAGACAGGGGCCGAGCAGTACTTC.

The V gene is TRBV10-1, the J gene TRBJ2-5; 8 bases align to TRBD1. The junction had 10 bases not matched to a gene; V was cut back by 6 bases and J by 7 bases. Germline CDR1 is WNHNN and CDR2 is SYGVQD (reference sequence). CDR3 length equals 14 residues. CDR3 DNA sequence: TGCGCCAGCAGCCCCCAGGGGGCCGTGGGGACCCAGTACTTC. This codes for CASSPQGAVGTQYF.

This clonotype was counted many times. The chain uses TRBV19 and TRBJ2-1, with 12 bases fitting TRBD2. Germline values: CDR1 LNHDA, CDR2 SQIVND (reference sequence). Germline trimming cut 2 bases from V and 5 bases from J; bases unmatched to any gene: 4. The CDR3 loop spans 16 amino acids. For the CDR3, the DNA is TGTGCCAGTAGTATACTAGCGGGGGGGCAAAACAATGAGCAGTTCTTC. Its protein product is CASSILAGGQNNEQFF.

This clonotype was found many times. The genes are TRBV12-3 or TRBV12-4 and TRBJ1-1; possibly TRBD1 for D (6 bases). CDR3 length: 13 amino acids. Trimming removed 5 bases from V and 3 bases from J, with 10 bases in between. The CDR3 region has the DNA TGTGCCAGCAGTATAAGGGGGGACACTGAAGCTTTCTTT. This sequence encodes CASSIRGDTEAFF.

This clonotype has a count of ten or more. V gene TRBV4-1 combines with J gene TRBJ1-1; the D is unclear. The CDR3 extends over 15 amino acids. Trimming stripped 1 base from V and 1 base from J, with 10 bases between. Germline-derived CDR1 and CDR2 are MGHRA and YSYEKL. This CDR3 is CASSQVGQQNTEAFF. The CDR3 nucleotides are TGCGCCAGCAGCCAAGTCGGGCAACAGAACACTGAAGCTTTCTTT.

This chain uses TRBV20-1 with TRBJ2-7; 9 nucleotides agree with TRBD2. In germline, CDR1 is DFQATT, CDR2 SNEGSKA (reference sequence). The CDR3 has 13 amino acids. In nucleotides, the CDR3 is TGCAGCGTGGGATCTAGCGGGGATTACGAGCAGTACTTC. Protein sequence: CSVGSSGDYEQYF.

This clonotype was found many times. This chain joins TRBV3-1 and TRBJ2-3, with unresolved D. In germline, CDR1 is LGHDT, CDR2 YNNKEL (reference sequence). There are 13 residues in the CDR3. Trimming left V 3 bases short and J 5 bases short, with 9 bases between. The chain's CDR3 is CASSHDLRDTQYF. CDR3 DNA: TGTGCCAGCAGCCACGACCTAAGAGATACGCAGTATTTT.

The CDR3 bases are TGCAGCGTTGTAGAGTCGGGAACTAACTATGGCTACACCTTC. This gives the protein CSVVESGTNYGYTF. V usage is TRBV29-1 and J usage is TRBJ1-2; no clear D gene. Looked up from germline, CDR1 is SQVTM and CDR2 is ANQGSEA. This CDR3 has 14 amino acids. Trimming pared 4 bases from V and 0 bases from J, leaving 12 bases between.

The V and J genes are TRBV7-6 and TRBJ2-1, with D possibly matching TRBD2 (6 bases). The CDR3 runs 15 residues. Trimming left V 4 bases short and J 8 bases short, with 18 bases between. Germline V gene sequence: CDR1 SGHVS, CDR2 FNYEAQ. CDR3 residues: CASSSTRGGGDEQFF. CDR3 bases: TGTGCCAGCAGCTCCACTCGGGGAGGCGGGGATGAGCAGTTCTTC. Combining the CDR3 with reference TRBV7-6 and TRBJ2-1 gives the whole variable domain GAGVSQSPRYKVTKRGQDVALRCDPISGHVSLYWYRQALGQGPEFLTYFNYEAQQDKSGLPNDRFSAERPEGSISTLTIQRTEQRDSAMYRCASSSTRGGGDEQFFGPGTRLTVL.

The chain links TRBV20-1 to TRBJ2-2; a weak D match, TRBD1 (5 bases). CDR3 length: 12 residues. The germline CDR1 and CDR2 sequences are DFQATT and SNEGSKA (reference sequence). Trimming left V 5 bases short and J 9 bases short, with 13 bases between. Written as DNA, the CDR3 is TGCAGTGCTCTGGAAGGGGCTAGGGAGCTGTTTTTT. Translating it yields CSALEGARELFF.

This clonotype was detected ten times or more. The V gene is TRBV11-2, the J gene TRBJ2-7; D might be TRBD2 (6 bases). Germline V gene sequence: CDR1 SGHAT, CDR2 FQNNGV. CDR3 length equals 16 residues. V lost 3 bases and J lost 4, with 19 bases in between. The CDR3 DNA follows: TGTGCCAGCAGCTTCCAAAGCGCGGGAATAAGTTACGAGCAGTACTTC. Amino acids: CASSFQSAGISYEQYF.

The V gene is TRBV7-6, the J gene TRBJ2-1, with TRBD1 matching over 10 bases. Germline CDR1 is SGHVS and CDR2 is FNYEAQ. V was clipped by 5 bases and J by 6 bases; unmatched bases: 7. The CDR3 has 15 residues. The CDR3 bases are TGTGCCAGCAGCCCGGGGACAGGGGCAGGCAATGAGCAGTTCTTC. Protein product: CASSPGTGAGNEQFF.